This T cell receptor beta chain was retrieved from a study of graft-versus-host responses after intestinal transplantation. The ends were cut back, 1 base at V and 0 bases at J, with 10 bases in the middle. Germline V gene data show CDR1 as MDHEN and CDR2 as SYDVKM. This CDR3 contains 16 residues. Some clones are missing from TCRdb's copy, which holds only in-frame ones; the method was immunoSEQ multiplex PCR. The profile shows tens of thousands of clones, around 92% of them singletons. Of note for this clone: As yet, its antigen is unknown.

This sample comprised unstimulated CD8+ T cells sorted from spleen or lymph node cells, obtained before intestinal transplant. This chain connects TRBV28 to TRBJ2-1; maybe TRBD2 (6 bases). The receptor was isolated from a human donor who received an intestinal transplant. The CDR3 sequence is CASSLSGEYSYNEQFF. The DNA for the CDR3 is TGTGCCAGCAGTTTATCGGGGGAGTACTCCTACAATGAGCAGTTCTTC.